Presented here are 27 T cell receptor beta chains from one specimen sequenced in a study of T cell repertoires in cytomegalovirus infection. In TCRdb, the reads were re-called with MiXCR into one record per CDR3 protein. Found here are a few hundred thousand distinct CDR3 sequences, 8% to 10% of them singletons; the top ten hold roughly 4%. Sequencing used PBMCs. These receptors came from a human donor in good health (CMV status not recorded). Some clones in this sample may be carry-over from other donors' samples.

At least ten counts were recorded for this clonotype. The chain recombines TRBV6-5 with TRBJ2-2; D may be TRBD2 (6 bases). V was cut by 7 bases and J by 0 bases, with 12 bases left in between. The CDR3 sequence is 15 residues long. Germline loops: CDR1 MNHEY, CDR2 SVGAGI. CDR3 nucleotide sequence: TGTGCCAGCAAGGAGACGGGAGCGAACACCGGGGAGCTGTTTTTT. Protein: CASKETGANTGELFF.

The genes are TRBV2 and TRBJ1-2, with D maybe TRBD1 (5 bases). Germline CDR1 is SNHLY and CDR2 is FYNNEI. Trimming pared 3 bases from V and 4 bases from J, leaving 15 bases between. This CDR3 is 15 amino acids long. The CDR3 sequence is CASSDRKQAIYGYTF. In nucleotides, the CDR3 is TGTGCCAGCAGTGATAGAAAACAGGCAATCTATGGCTACACCTTC.

The chain carries TRBV6-2 or TRBV6-3 and TRBJ2-3; D may be TRBD1 or TRBD2 (5 bases each). Germline values: CDR1 MNHEY, CDR2 SVGEGT. Deletions cut 6 bases from V and 6 bases from J, with 22 bases between. CDR3 length equals 16 residues. The CDR3 DNA is TGTGCCAGCAGCACACTAGTACCTGGGGCATCGGATACGCAGTATTTT. Residues: CASSTLVPGASDTQYF.

The table lists this clonotype with many counts. The V call is TRBV28, the J call TRBJ1-5; D is unresolved. V was shortened by 6 bases and J by 1 base, with 7 bases between the two germline ends. The CDR3 spans 13 residues. Per germline, CDR1 MDHEN and CDR2 SYDVKM. The CDR3, as DNA: TGTGCCAGCAGCTTCTACAGCAATCAGCCCCAGCATTTT. It encodes CASSFYSNQPQHF.

This clonotype was observed a handful of times. The DNA for the CDR3 is TGTGCCACCAGCAGAGGAGGTTATAATTCACCCCTCCACTTT. This encodes CATSRGGYNSPLHF. This rearrangement joins TRBV15 to TRBJ1-6; D remains unclear. Germline V gene data show CDR1 as LNHNV and CDR2 as YYDKDF (reference sequence). Trimming shortened V by 1 base and J by 4 bases, and 5 bases separated the two germline ends. The CDR3 loop spans 14 amino acids. The complete variable domain, with remaining parts taken from reference TRBV15 and TRBJ1-6, reads DAMVIQNPRYQVTQFGKPVTLSCSQTLNHNVMYWYQQKSSQAPKLLFHYYDKDFNNEADTPDNFQSRRPNTSFCFLDIRSPGLGDTAMYLCATSRGGYNSPLHFGNGTRLTVT.

This clonotype has at least ten counts. The chain links TRBV7-2 to TRBJ2-1, with 11 bases identical to TRBD2. The CDR3 spans 17 residues. Germline CDR1 SGHTA, CDR2 FQGNSA. Unmatched junction bases numbered 6, after V lost 3 bases and J lost 2 bases. CDR3 in DNA: TGTGCCAGCAGCTTTAGAAGACTAGCGGGACCCTACAATGAGCAGTTCTTC. This gives the protein CASSFRRLAGPYNEQFF.

This clonotype was seen ten or more times. The chain carries TRBV12-3 or TRBV12-4 and TRBJ1-2, with 8 bases lining up with TRBD1. Unmatched junction bases numbered 2, after V lost 5 bases and J lost 0 bases. The CDR3 has 14 amino acids. The chain's CDR3 is CASSTTGANYGYTF. In nucleotides, the CDR3 is TGTGCCAGCAGTACGACAGGGGCTAACTATGGCTACACCTTC.

This rearrangement joins TRBV20-1 to TRBJ2-3; D may be TRBD1 or TRBD2 (7 bases each). Trimming took 4 bases from V and 2 from J, leaving 19 bases between them. The V gene's germline CDR1 is DFQATT and CDR2 SNEGSKA (reference sequence). CDR3 length equals 16 residues. DNA for the CDR3: TGCAGTGCTATCCCCCCAGGGGGGGGTTCCACAGATACGCAGTATTTT. Its protein product is CSAIPPGGGSTDTQYF.

The V and J genes are TRBV7-9 and TRBJ1-5; a possible D gene is TRBD1 (5 bases). The CDR3 is 13 amino acids. Germline CDR1 SEHNR, CDR2 FQNEAQ (reference sequence). Trimming removed 1 base at V and 10 bases at J, with 11 bases between. The CDR3 coding sequence is TGTGCCAGCAGCTTAGAAGGGAGGGGCCCCCAGCATTTT. Translated, it gives CASSLEGRGPQHF.

J is TRBJ2-2 and V is TRBV20-1; possibly TRBD2 for D (6 bases). Germline V gene lookup returns CDR1 DFQATT and CDR2 SNEGSKA (reference sequence). CDR3 size: 17 residues. V lost 6 bases and J lost 2, with 22 bases in between. The DNA of the CDR3 is TGCAGTGCACCCCTCTCCCACGGCGGGGCAAACACCGGGGAGCTGTTTTTT. As protein: CSAPLSHGGANTGELFF.

This clonotype was detected ten times or more. The CDR3 protein is CASSFVGQGSYEQYF. Here the CDR3 DNA reads TGTGCCAGCAGCTTTGTGGGACAGGGATCCTACGAGCAGTACTTC. The chain employs TRBV7-9 and TRBJ2-7; 9 nucleotides align to TRBD1. V lost 3 bases to trimming and J lost 1 base; unmatched junction nucleotides: 4. The CDR3 extends over 15 amino acids. The germline V gene encodes CDR1 SEHNR and CDR2 FQNEAQ (reference sequence).

In this sample, this clonotype turned up many times. This chain joins TRBV7-8 and TRBJ1-1; 8 bases line up with TRBD1. The germline CDR1 and CDR2 sequences are SGHVS and FQNEAQ. The CDR3 is made up of 13 amino acids. V lost 8 bases, J lost 6 bases, and 8 bases stayed unmatched. The CDR3 reads CASGQGRRPEAFF. DNA of the CDR3: TGTGCCAGCGGACAGGGACGGCGCCCTGAAGCTTTCTTT.

This clonotype showed up many times. The V and J genes are TRBV12-3 or TRBV12-4 and TRBJ2-2; 8 bases are a match to TRBD1. The length of the CDR3 is 15 residues. The V gene end was trimmed by 5 bases and the J gene end by 7 bases; junction bases not matched to a gene: 9. CDR3 protein: CASSPWTGSSGELFF. Written as DNA, the CDR3 is TGTGCCAGCAGTCCATGGACAGGGTCGAGCGGGGAGCTGTTTTTT.

This clonotype was seen ten or more times. The chain is built from TRBV19 and TRBJ1-2, with D perhaps matching TRBD1 (5 bases). Trimming pared 6 bases from V and 2 bases from J, leaving 13 bases between. Germline-derived CDR1 and CDR2 are LNHDA and SQIVND (reference sequence). The CDR3 runs 14 residues. The CDR3 coding sequence is TGTGCCAGTAGCAGGGACCGGGACAACTATGGCTACACCTTC. It encodes CASSRDRDNYGYTF. The full variable domain, completed using reference TRBV19 and TRBJ1-2, is DGGITQSPKYLFRKEGQNVTLSCEQNLNHDAMYWYRQDPGQGLRLIYYSQIVNDFQKGDIAEGYSVSREKKESFPLTVTSAQKNPTAFYLCASSRDRDNYGYTFGSGTRLTVV.

Comment on this clonotype: The conserved phenylalanine or tryptophan is not found at the CDR3 terminus, so this likely reflects a read error. The chain recombines TRBV5-4 with TRBJ1-3, with unresolved D. CDR1 SGHNT and CDR2 YYREEE come from the germline V gene (reference sequence). Trimming removed 2 bases from V and 4 bases from J, with 7 bases in between. There are 13 residues in the CDR3. CDR3: CASSFRWGNTIYL. CDR3 DNA: TGTGCCAGCAGCTTTCGATGGGGAAACACCATATATCTT.

This clonotype was counted between two and nine times. V gene TRBV7-2 combines with J gene TRBJ1-1; TRBD1 agrees at 7 bases. Germline V gene data show CDR1 as SGHTA and CDR2 as FQGNSA. Losses at the gene ends were 1 base for V and 9 bases for J; bases not matched to a gene: 8. The CDR3 has 14 residues. The CDR3 nucleotides are TGTGCCAGCAGCTTAGTTGGGACAGAAGAGAAAGCTTTCTTT. Amino acids: CASSLVGTEEKAFF.

This clonotype was recorded many times. This rearrangement joins TRBV29-1 to TRBJ1-2, with D unclear. Per the germline V gene, CDR1 is SQVTM and CDR2 is ANQGSEA. V was pared by 3 bases and J by 5 bases, with 13 bases between. CDR3 length equals 13 residues. CDR3 amino acids: CSVEKEGGYGYTF. CDR3 DNA sequence: TGCAGCGTTGAGAAGGAGGGCGGATATGGCTACACCTTC. Full variable domain (missing parts from reference TRBV29-1 and TRBJ1-2): SAVISQKPSRDICQRGTSLTIQCQVDSQVTMMFWYRQQPGQSLTLIATANQGSEATYESGFVIDKFPISRPNLTFSTLTVSNMSPEDSSIYLCSVEKEGGYGYTFGSGTRLTVV.

This clonotype was recorded a few times. The V call is TRBV24-1, the J call TRBJ2-5; possibly TRBD1 for D (6 bases). The CDR3 sequence is 13 residues long. V shed 6 bases and J shed 2 bases, with 9 bases lying between them. CDR1 and CDR2 from the germline V gene are KGHDR and SFDVKD. Here the CDR3 reads CATSPDRQETQYF. The CDR3 nucleotides read TGTGCCACCAGTCCCGACAGGCAAGAGACCCAGTACTTC.

This clonotype was seen many times. This chain joins TRBV7-8 and TRBJ1-4; D perhaps matches TRBD1 (5 bases). Trimming took off 1 base at V and 8 bases at J, with 8 bases between the two ends. This CDR3 comprises 13 residues. The germline CDR1 and CDR2 sequences are SGHVS and FQNEAQ. The CDR3 nucleotides read TGTGCCAGCAGCTTAGTCCCAGGGGAAAAACTGTTTTTT. Translating gives CASSLVPGEKLFF.

The V gene is TRBV7-9, the J gene TRBJ1-4; D perhaps matches TRBD1 (5 bases). Germline V lookup: CDR1 SEHNR, CDR2 FQNEAQ (reference sequence). The V gene lost 5 bases and the J gene lost 7 bases, with 8 bases spanning the gap. This CDR3 is built from 12 residues. As DNA, the CDR3 is TGTGCCAGCAGCAGGGGTGGTGAAAAACTGTTTTTT. This sequence encodes CASSRGGEKLFF. The whole variable domain, filled in from reference TRBV7-9 and TRBJ1-4, reads DTGVSQNPRHKITKRGQNVTFRCDPISEHNRLYWYRQTLGQGPEFLTYFQNEAQLEKSRLLSDRFSAERPKGSFSTLEIQRTEQGDSAMYLCASSRGGEKLFFGSGTQLSVL.

The chain combines TRBV10-3 with TRBJ1-2; TRBD1 matches 7 bases. V trimming: 3 bases; J trimming: 4 bases; junction bases outside the gene matches: 8. The CDR3 is 15 amino acids. Germline loops: CDR1 ENHRY, CDR2 SYGVKD. In DNA, the CDR3 is TGTGCCATCAGTGATACAGGGGTTCAGTCCTATGGCTACACCTTC. Its protein is CAISDTGVQSYGYTF.

This clonotype appeared many times. The genes are TRBV20-1 and TRBJ1-2; a weak D match, TRBD1 (5 bases). The germline V gene has CDR1 DFQATT and CDR2 SNEGSKA (reference sequence). V was shortened by 0 bases and J by 6 bases, with 17 bases between the two germline ends. The CDR3 sequence is 15 residues long. The CDR3 is CSARDPREIKNGYTF. CDR3 DNA sequence: TGCAGTGCTAGAGATCCCAGGGAAATAAAGAATGGCTACACCTTC.

This clonotype was detected only a few times. The chain recombines TRBV28 with TRBJ2-1; 9 nucleotides match TRBD2. Germline V gene data show CDR1 as MDHEN and CDR2 as SYDVKM. The CDR3 contains 16 residues. V gave up 5 bases and J gave up 12 bases; unmatched junction bases: 17. The CDR3 is CASSPPGAGGRGSQFF. DNA for the CDR3: TGTGCCAGCAGTCCCCCAGGGGCGGGAGGGAGGGGATCGCAGTTCTTC.

The chain recombines TRBV4-3 with TRBJ2-7; 9 bases match TRBD2. Germline assignment: CDR1 LGHNA and CDR2 YSLEER. Trimming took 7 bases from V and 1 from J; bases not matched to a gene: 5. The CDR3 contains 14 residues. The CDR3 sequence: CASKLREGSYEQYF. The CDR3 region has the DNA TGCGCCAGCAAACTGCGGGAGGGATCCTACGAGCAGTACTTC.

This clonotype was seen ten or more times. The chain links TRBV2 to TRBJ2-1; 8 bases line up with TRBD2. The CDR3 loop spans 13 amino acids. The trim removed 11 bases at V and 4 bases at J, leaving 7 bases unmatched. Per germline, CDR1 SNHLY and CDR2 FYNNEI. The CDR3 region is CAVPGGPYNEQFF. In DNA, the CDR3 is TGTGCCGTACCGGGAGGGCCATACAATGAGCAGTTCTTC.

At least ten counts were recorded for this clonotype. The chain is built from TRBV6-1 and TRBJ1-6, with no clear D. The V gene lost 4 bases and the J gene lost 5 bases, with 18 bases spanning the gap. Germline V CDR1 and CDR2: MNHNS, SASEGT. The CDR3 totals 17 residues. The CDR3 nucleotides read TGTGCCAGCAGTGTTTTTTCCGGCCCACCTGATAATTCACCCCTCCACTTT. Its protein is CASSVFSGPPDNSPLHF.

This clonotype was found many times. The J gene is TRBJ2-3, the V gene TRBV4-1; D is unclear. V lost 3 bases to trimming and J lost 2 bases, with 9 bases between them. This CDR3 is built from 14 residues. Germline-derived CDR1 and CDR2 are MGHRA and YSYEKL. The CDR3 loop is CASSHPDFTDTQYF. The CDR3 bases are TGCGCCAGCAGCCATCCCGACTTCACAGATACGCAGTATTTT.